This T cell receptor (delta chain) was retrieved from a study of gamma-delta chains in newborns, infants, children (dated by TCRdb to about 2019). As for the study more broadly: In the study title, it is stated that polyclonal expansion of innate gammadelta T cells is driven by microbial exposure immediately after birth. The study examined the way microbial exposure affected innate gammadelta T cell populations in human newborns right after birth.

The instrument was an Illumina MiSeq. In TCRdb, clones were called once more from the public reads by CATT, and rows of identical DNA were later combined. Recorded for this sample are 2,000 to 2,500 delta-chain clones; over 9% of them occurred a single time. The top ten hold about a sixth of the sample. For this clone: Its antigen is still unknown. No per-base quality is available; no much larger clone lies one base away. Other nucleotide sequences in the sample specify the same CDR3.

V gives up 8 bases and J gives up 0 bases, and the segment between their germline ends measures 16 bases. CDR1 and CDR2, looked up from the germline V gene, are GEAIGNYY and EKD. The cysteine opens and the phenylalanine closes a CDR3 of 17 amino acids. Only the CDR3 portion is preserved as DNA: 51 bases, with reading frame beginning at the first base. The sequence came from a child who was a newborn, infant or young child, either healthy, febrile or measles-vaccinated (not recorded which). The sequenced material came from blood. In this chain, TRDV2 is recombined with TRDJ3; the D region possibly corresponds to TRDD3 (6 bases align). CDR3 protein: CASILGPLSWDTRQMFF. The DNA is TGTGCCTCTATCCTGGGGCCCCTCTCCTGGGACACCCGACAGATGTTTTTC.